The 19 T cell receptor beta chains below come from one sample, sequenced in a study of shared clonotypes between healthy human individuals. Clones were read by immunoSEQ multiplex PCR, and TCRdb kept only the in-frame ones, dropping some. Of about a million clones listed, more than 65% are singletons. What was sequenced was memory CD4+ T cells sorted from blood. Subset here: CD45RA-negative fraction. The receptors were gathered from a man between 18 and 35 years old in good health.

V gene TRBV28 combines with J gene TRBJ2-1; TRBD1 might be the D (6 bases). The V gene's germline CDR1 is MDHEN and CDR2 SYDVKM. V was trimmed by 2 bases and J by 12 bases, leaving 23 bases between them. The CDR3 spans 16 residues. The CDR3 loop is CASSLAAAGRSRGQFF. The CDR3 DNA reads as TGTGCCAGCAGTTTAGCGGCAGCTGGACGATCCAGGGGGCAGTTCTTC.

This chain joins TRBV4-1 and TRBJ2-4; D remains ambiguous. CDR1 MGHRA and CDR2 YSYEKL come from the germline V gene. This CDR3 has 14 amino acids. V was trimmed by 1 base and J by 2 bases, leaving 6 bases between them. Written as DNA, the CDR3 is TGCGCCAGCAGCCAAGTAGGCACCAAAAACATTCAGTACTTC. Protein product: CASSQVGTKNIQYF.

This CDR3 is CASSIVQGEYEQYF. The CDR3 DNA follows: TGTGCCAGTAGTATAGTCCAGGGGGAATACGAGCAGTACTTC. The rearrangement joins TRBV19 to TRBJ2-7, with 7 bases aligning to TRBD1. Germline lookup yields CDR1 LNHDA and CDR2 SQIVND (reference sequence). J was trimmed by 4 bases and V by 1 base; bases with no gene match: 4. This CDR3 contains 14 residues. Complete variable domain (other parts from reference TRBV19 and TRBJ2-7): DGGITQSPKYLFRKEGQNVTLSCEQNLNHDAMYWYRQDPGQGLRLIYYSQIVNDFQKGDIAEGYSVSREKKESFPLTVTSAQKNPTAFYLCASSIVQGEYEQYFGPGTRLTVT.

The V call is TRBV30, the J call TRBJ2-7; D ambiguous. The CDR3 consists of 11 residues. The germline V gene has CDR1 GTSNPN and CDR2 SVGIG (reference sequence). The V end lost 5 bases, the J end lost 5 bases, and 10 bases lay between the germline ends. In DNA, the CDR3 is TGTGCCTGGGCCCGGGCAGACGAGCAGTACTTC. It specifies CAWARADEQYF.

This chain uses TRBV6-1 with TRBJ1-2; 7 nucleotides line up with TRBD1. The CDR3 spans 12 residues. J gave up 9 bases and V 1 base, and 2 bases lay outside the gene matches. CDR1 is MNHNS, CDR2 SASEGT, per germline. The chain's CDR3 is CASSEERGRYTF. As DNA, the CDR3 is TGTGCCAGCAGTGAAGAAAGGGGGCGCTACACCTTC.

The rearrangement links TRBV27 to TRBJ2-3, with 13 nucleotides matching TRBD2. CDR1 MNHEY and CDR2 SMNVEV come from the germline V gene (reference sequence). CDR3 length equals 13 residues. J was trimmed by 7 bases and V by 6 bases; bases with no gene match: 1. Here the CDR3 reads CASRLAGGNTQYF. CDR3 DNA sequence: TGTGCCAGCAGACTAGCGGGGGGGAATACGCAGTATTTT.

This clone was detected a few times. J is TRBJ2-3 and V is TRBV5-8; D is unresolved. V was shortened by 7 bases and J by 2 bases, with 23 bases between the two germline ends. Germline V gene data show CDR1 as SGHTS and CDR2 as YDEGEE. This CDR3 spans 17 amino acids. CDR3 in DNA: TGTGCCAGCGGCCCCCATTCCGGTCTTGGCTACACAGATACGCAGTATTTT. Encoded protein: CASGPHSGLGYTDTQYF.

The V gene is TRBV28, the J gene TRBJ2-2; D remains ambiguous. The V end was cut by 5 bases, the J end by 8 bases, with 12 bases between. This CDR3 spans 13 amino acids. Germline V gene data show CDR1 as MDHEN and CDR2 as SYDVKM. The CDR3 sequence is CASSPLGRGELFF. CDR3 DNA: TGTGCCAGCAGTCCTCTGGGCCGAGGGGAGCTGTTTTTT.

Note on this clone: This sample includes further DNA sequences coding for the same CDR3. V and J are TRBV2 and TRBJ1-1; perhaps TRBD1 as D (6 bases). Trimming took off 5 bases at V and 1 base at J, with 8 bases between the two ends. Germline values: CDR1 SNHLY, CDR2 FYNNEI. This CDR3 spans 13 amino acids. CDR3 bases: TGTGCCAGCAGTAGACAGGAGAACACTGAAGCTTTCTTT. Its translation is CASSRQENTEAFF.

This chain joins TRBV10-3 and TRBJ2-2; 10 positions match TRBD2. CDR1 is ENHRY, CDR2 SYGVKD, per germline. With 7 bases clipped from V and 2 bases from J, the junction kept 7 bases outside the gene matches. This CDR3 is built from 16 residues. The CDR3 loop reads CAIMKTSGFNTGELFF. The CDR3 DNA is TGTGCCATCATGAAGACTAGCGGGTTTAACACCGGGGAGCTGTTTTTT.

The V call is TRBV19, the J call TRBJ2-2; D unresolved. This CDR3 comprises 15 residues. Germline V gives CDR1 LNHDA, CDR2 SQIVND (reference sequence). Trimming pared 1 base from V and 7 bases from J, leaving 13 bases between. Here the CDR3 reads CASSIGRFFHGELFF. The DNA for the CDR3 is TGTGCCAGTAGTATAGGCAGGTTTTTTCACGGGGAGCTGTTTTTT. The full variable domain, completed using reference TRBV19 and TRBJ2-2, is DGGITQSPKYLFRKEGQNVTLSCEQNLNHDAMYWYRQDPGQGLRLIYYSQIVNDFQKGDIAEGYSVSREKKESFPLTVTSAQKNPTAFYLCASSIGRFFHGELFFGEGSRLTVL.

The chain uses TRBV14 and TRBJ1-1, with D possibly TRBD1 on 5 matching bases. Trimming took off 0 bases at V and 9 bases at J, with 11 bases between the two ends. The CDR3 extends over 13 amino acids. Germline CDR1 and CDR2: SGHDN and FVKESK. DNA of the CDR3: TGTGCCAGCAGCCAAGATTTAGCAGGGAAAGCTTTCTTT. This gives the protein CASSQDLAGKAFF. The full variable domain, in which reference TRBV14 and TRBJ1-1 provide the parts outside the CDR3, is EAGVTQFPSHSVIEKGQTVTLRCDPISGHDNLYWYRRVMGKEIKFLLHFVKESKQDESGMPNNRFLAERTGGTYSTLKVQPAELEDSGVYFCASSQDLAGKAFFGQGTRLTVV.

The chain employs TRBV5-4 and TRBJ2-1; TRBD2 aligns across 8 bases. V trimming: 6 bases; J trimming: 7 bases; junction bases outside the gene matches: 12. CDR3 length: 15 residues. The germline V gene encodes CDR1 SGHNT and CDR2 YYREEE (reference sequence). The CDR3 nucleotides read TGTGCCAGCATTTCTAGCGGGCACGTTGGTAATGAGCAGTTCTTC. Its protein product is CASISSGHVGNEQFF.

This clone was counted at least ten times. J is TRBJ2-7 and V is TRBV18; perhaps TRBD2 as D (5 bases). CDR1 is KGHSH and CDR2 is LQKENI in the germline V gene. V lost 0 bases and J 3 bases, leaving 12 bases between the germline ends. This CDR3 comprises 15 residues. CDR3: CASSPPGEGYYEQYF. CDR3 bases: TGTGCCAGCTCACCACCTGGAGAGGGCTACTACGAGCAGTACTTC.

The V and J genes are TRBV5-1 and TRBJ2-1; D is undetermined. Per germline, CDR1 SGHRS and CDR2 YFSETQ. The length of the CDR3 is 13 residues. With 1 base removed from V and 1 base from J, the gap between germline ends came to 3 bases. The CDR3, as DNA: TGCGCCAGCAGCTTGACGTCCTACAATGAGCAGTTCTTC. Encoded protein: CASSLTSYNEQFF.

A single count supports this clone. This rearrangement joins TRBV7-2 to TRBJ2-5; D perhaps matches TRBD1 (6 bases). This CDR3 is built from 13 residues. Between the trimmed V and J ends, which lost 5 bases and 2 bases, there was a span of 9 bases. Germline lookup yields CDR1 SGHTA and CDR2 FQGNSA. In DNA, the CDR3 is TGTGCCAGCAGCCGAGGACAGCAAGAGACCCAGTACTTC. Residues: CASSRGQQETQYF.

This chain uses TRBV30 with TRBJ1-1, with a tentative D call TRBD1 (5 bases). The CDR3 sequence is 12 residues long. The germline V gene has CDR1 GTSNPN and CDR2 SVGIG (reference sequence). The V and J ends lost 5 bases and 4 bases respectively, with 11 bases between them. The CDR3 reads CAWGIGATEAFF. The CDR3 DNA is TGTGCCTGGGGGATTGGGGCCACTGAAGCTTTCTTT.

For the CDR3, the DNA is TGTGCCAGCAGCGCCAGGGACAGGAGCCGAACCGTGTCTGGAAACACCATATATTTT. Protein sequence: CASSARDRSRTVSGNTIYF. The chain joins TRBV9 to TRBJ1-3; 8 nucleotides match TRBD1. The CDR3 has 19 amino acids. V gave up 3 bases and J gave up 1 base; unmatched junction bases: 15. CDR1 SGDLS and CDR2 YYNGEE come from the germline V gene.

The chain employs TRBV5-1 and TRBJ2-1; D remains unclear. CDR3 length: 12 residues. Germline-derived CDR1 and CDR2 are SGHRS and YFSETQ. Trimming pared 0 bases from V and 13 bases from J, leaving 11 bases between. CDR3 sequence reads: CASSLVSGTQFF. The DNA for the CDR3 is TGCGCCAGCAGCTTGGTTTCGGGTACACAGTTCTTC.